This T cell receptor beta chain was identified in a study of CD8 T cells in ankylosing spondylitis. Study-level results: About 8 highly homologous variants made up a TCR beta motif, and this motif appeared characteristic of ankylosing spondylitis blood.

Per germline, CDR1 SGDLS and CDR2 YYNGEE. The CDR3 is made up of 17 amino acids. The V gene lost 1 base and the J gene lost 3 bases, with 16 bases spanning the gap. This clonotype was seen ten or more times. Its cognate antigen is unknown. Quantitative molecular-barcoded 5'-RACE generated the TCR beta libraries. TCRdb fed the 5' RACE reads into MiXCR, producing one record per CDR3 protein. The sample contains roughly 30,000 distinct CDR3 sequences, around 5% of which appear only once. This TCR came from a female donor with ankylosing spondylitis or in good health (not recorded which). J is TRBJ2-2 and V is TRBV9; D ambiguous. Sequencing was done on a sample of blood, either unsorted or a sorted T cell fraction (not recorded which). The CDR3 spells CASSVYPDLKYTGELFF. The CDR3, as DNA: TGTGCCAGCAGCGTATATCCGGACCTCAAATACACCGGGGAGCTGTTTTTT.